This TCR beta chain was found in a study of T-cell reconstitution after alpha-beta-depleted transplantation in children. This clonotype was picked up many times. The V end was cut by 10 bases, the J end by 1 base, with 20 bases between. Germline V lookup: CDR1 WNHNN, CDR2 SYGVQD (reference sequence). The CDR3 length is 15 residues. A TCRbeta library incorporating unique molecular identifiers was prepared. One entry per CDR3 protein, called by TCRdb with MiXCR from the PCR reads. Of over 3,000 distinct CDR3 sequences listed, around 10% are singletons. Sequenced material: PBMCs, mostly from graft donor cells, taken 180 days after TCRalphabeta/CD19-depleted stem cell transplant. This chain joins TRBV10-1 and TRBJ2-7; D not certain. This receptor was identified in a male patient between 2 and 15 years old who had a stem cell transplant for acute lymphoblastic leukemia, so the T cells may come from the graft donor. The CDR3 bases are TGCGCCAAGGAATCGTGTCTGGCAGCGTCCTACGAGCAGTACTTC. This sequence encodes CAKESCLAASYEQYF.